This TCR beta chain was sequenced for a study of cytomegalovirus exposure and HLA in healthy donors. Study-level points and caveats: Whilst most TCR sequences proved rare, a subset of public TCRs occurred across many donors. Associated with cytomegalovirus, according to the listing, were some 180 TCR beta chains. About 90% or about 30% of the time was how often most TCR beta V segments were productive, according to an earlier analysis.

PCR involved 60 Vbeta and 13 Jbeta primers. Original data processing: In a later analysis, the count reached some 83 million unique TCR beta chains, with about 10 million shared. Produced via immunoSEQ multiplex PCR; TCRdb's table is partial and in-frame only. That table is the source of V, J and clone size, and D and trimming were worked out from the DNA. The sample yields about 200,000 clones, 77% seen once. CDR1 SNHLY and CDR2 FYNNEI come from the germline V gene. V lost 5 bases and J 3 bases, leaving 6 bases between the germline ends. The CDR3 has 12 amino acids. On this clone: What it recognizes is unknown.

The sample comprised PBMCs. The chain combines TRBV2 with TRBJ2-3, with D maybe TRBD1 (5 bases). This clonotype was sampled from a woman aged 25 to 39 in good health and CMV-seropositive. The CDR3 DNA reads as TGTGCCAGCAGTCAGGGTACAGATACGCAGTATTTT. This sequence encodes CASSQGTDTQYF.